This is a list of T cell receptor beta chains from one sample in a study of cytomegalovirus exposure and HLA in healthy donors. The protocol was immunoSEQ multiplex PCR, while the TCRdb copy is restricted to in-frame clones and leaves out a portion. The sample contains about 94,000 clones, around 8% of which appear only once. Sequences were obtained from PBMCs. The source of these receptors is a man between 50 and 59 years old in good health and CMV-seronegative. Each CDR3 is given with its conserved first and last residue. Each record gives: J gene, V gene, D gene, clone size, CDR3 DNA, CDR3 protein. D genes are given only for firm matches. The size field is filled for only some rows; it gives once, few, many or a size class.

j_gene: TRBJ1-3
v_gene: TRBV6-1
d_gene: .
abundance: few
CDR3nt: TGTGCCAGCAGTGAAGCGCTTCAGGGGATCTCTGGAAACACCATATATTTT
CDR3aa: CASSEALQGISGNTIYF

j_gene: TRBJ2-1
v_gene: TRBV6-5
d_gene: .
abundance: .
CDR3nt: TGTGCCAGCAGTTCGGGTAGCCGTGAGCAGTTCTTC
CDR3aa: CASSSGSREQFF

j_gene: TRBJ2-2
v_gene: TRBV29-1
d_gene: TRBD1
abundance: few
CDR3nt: TGCAGCGTTTCCGGGACAGGGGAAGACACCGGGGAGCTGTTTTTT
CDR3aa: CSVSGTGEDTGELFF

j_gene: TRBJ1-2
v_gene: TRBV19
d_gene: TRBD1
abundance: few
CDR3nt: TGTGCCAGTAGTATGGACAGGGGGGACTATGGCTACACCTTC
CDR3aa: CASSMDRGDYGYTF

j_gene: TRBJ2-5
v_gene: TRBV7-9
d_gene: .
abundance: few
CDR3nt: TGTGCCAGCAGCCATACTCCGGGACAAGGGGAAGAGACCCAGTACTTC
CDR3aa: CASSHTPGQGEETQYF

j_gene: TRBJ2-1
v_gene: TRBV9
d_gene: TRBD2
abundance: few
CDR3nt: TGTGCCAGCAGCTCCCGGACTAGCGGGGTAAGGAATGAGCAGTTCTTC
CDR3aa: CASSSRTSGVRNEQFF

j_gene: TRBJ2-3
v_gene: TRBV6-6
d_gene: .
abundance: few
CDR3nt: TGTGCCAGCAGTTACCGCGGGAGCACAGATACGCAGTATTTT
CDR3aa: CASSYRGSTDTQYF

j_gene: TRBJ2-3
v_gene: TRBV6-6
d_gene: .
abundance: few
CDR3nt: TGTGCCAGCGGCTGGAGAAGCACAGATACGCAGTATTTT
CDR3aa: CASGWRSTDTQYF

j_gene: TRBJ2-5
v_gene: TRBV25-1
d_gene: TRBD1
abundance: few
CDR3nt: TGTGCCAGCATGGATGGACAGGCTCAAGAGACCCAGTACTTC
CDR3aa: CASMDGQAQETQYF

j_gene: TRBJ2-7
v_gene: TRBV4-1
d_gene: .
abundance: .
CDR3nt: TGCGCCAGCAGCCCCCCCCCAGGGGCTCTTTCCTACGAGCAGTACTTC
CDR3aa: CASSPPPGALSYEQYF

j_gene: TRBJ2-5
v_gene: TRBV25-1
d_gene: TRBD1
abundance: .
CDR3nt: TGTGCCAGCAGTGAAGTCGTTGGACAGGGCCGTGAGACCCAGTACTTC
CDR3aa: CASSEVVGQGRETQYF

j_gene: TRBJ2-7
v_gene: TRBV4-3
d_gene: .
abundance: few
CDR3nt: TGCGCCAGCAGCCAAGACAGGGCCGGTTACGAGCAGTACTTC
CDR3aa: CASSQDRAGYEQYF

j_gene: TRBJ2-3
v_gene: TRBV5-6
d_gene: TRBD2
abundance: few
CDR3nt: TGTGCCAGCAGCTTTGGGGCTAGCGGGCTAGATACGCAGTATTTT
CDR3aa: CASSFGASGLDTQYF

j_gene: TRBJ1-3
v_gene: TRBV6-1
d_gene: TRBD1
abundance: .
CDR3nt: TGTGCCAGCAGTGAAGGGACAGGGAGTCTTGGAAACACCATATATTTT
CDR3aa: CASSEGTGSLGNTIYF

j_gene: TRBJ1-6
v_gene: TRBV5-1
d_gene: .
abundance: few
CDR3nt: TGCGCCAGCAGCTTGAGGGGTAATTCACCCCTCCACTTT
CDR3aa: CASSLRGNSPLHF

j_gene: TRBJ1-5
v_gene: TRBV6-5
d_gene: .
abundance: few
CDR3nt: TGTGCCAGCAGTTACTCAGGGAGTCAGCCCCAGCATTTT
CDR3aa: CASSYSGSQPQHF

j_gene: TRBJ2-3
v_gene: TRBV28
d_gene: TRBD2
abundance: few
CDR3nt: TGTGCCATTCAAGGGGGAGCGGGGGGCTTAGATACGCAGTATTTT
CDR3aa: CAIQGGAGGLDTQYF

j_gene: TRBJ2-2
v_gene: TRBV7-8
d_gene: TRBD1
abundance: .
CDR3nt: TGTGCCAGCAGCCCCAGGGGGTTGTTGTCACGGCGTGTGAACACCGGGGAGCTGTTTTTT
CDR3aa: CASSPRGLLSRRVNTGELFF

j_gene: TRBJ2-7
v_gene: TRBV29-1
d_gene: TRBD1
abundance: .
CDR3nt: TGCAGCGTTGGCAGGGGGTCCTACGAGCAGTACTTC
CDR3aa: CSVGRGSYEQYF

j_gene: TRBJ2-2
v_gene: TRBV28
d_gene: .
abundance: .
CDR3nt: TGTGCCAGCAGTTTATTCGGCGGCGGGGAGCTGTTTTTT
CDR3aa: CASSLFGGGELFF

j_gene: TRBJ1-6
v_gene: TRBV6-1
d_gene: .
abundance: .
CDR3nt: TGTGCCAGCAGTTTTAATCAGGCACGGTCACCCCTCCACTTT
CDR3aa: CASSFNQARSPLHF

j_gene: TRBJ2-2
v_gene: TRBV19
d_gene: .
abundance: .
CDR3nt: TGTGCCAGTGGTGAGCCGAACACCGGGGAGCTGTTTTTT
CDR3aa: CASGEPNTGELFF

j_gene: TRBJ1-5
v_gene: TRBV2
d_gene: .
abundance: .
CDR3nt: TGTGCCAGCAGTGGGCCCGTTAGCAATCAGCCCCAGCATTTT
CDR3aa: CASSGPVSNQPQHF

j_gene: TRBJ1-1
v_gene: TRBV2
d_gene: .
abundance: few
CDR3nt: TGTGCCAGCAGTGAAGCGCAGTATCGAGCTTTCTTT
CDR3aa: CASSEAQYRAFF

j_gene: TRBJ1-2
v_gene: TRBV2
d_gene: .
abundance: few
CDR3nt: TGTGCCAGCAGTGGTAGGCTGGGGGGGGCCTATGGCTACACCTTC
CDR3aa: CASSGRLGGAYGYTF

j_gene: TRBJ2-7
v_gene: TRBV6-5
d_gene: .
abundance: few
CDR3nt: TGTGCCAGCAGTTACTCAGCCCTAGGCTCCTACGAGCAGTACTTC
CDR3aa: CASSYSALGSYEQYF

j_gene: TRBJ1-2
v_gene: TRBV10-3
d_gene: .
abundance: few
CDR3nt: TGTGCCACTAACTTGGACAGCTTATATGGCTACACCTTC
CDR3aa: CATNLDSLYGYTF

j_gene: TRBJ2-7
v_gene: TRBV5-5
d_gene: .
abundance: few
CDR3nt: TGTGCCAGCAGCTTGTCAACGGGAGTTTATGGCGAGCAGTACTTC
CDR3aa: CASSLSTGVYGEQYF

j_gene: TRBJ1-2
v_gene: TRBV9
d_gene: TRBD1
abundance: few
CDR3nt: TGTGCCAGCAGCGTGGGGACAGGCCTCTATGGCTACACCTTC
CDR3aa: CASSVGTGLYGYTF

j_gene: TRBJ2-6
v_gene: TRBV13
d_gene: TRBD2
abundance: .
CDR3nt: TGTGCCAGCAGCTCCGGGAGGGCTGGGGCCAACGTCCTGACTTTC
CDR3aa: CASSSGRAGANVLTF

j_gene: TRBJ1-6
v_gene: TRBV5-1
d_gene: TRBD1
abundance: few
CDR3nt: TGCGCCAGCAGCCCTGGACAGGGGGTATACAATTCACCCCTCCACTTT
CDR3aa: CASSPGQGVYNSPLHF

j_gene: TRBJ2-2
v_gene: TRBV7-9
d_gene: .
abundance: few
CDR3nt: TGTGCCAGCAGCTTAGCGCGGTCTAGAGTCGACGGGGAGCTGTTTTTT
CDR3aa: CASSLARSRVDGELFF

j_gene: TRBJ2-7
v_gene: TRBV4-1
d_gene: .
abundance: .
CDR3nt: TGCGCCAGCAGCCCGCGGTGGTACGAGCAGTACTTC
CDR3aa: CASSPRWYEQYF

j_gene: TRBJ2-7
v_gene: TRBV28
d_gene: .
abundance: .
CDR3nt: TGTGCCAGCGGTTGGCCCGAGCAGTACTTC
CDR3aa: CASGWPEQYF

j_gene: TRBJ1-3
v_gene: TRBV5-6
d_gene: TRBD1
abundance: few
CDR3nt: TGTGCCAGCAGCCTGGCGACAGGGGCACCTGGAAACACCATATATTTT
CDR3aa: CASSLATGAPGNTIYF

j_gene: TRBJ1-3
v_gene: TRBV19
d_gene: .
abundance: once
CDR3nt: TGTGCCAGTAGTACGCGGCGGCGCTCTGGAAACACCATATATTTT
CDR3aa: CASSTRRRSGNTIYF

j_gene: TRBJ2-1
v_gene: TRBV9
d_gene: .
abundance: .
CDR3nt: TGTGCCAGCAGCGTAGGTAGCGGATTATACAATGAGCAGTTCTTC
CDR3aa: CASSVGSGLYNEQFF

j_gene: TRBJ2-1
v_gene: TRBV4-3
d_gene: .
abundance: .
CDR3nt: TGCGCCAGCAGCGTCGGGGGGCTCAATGAGCAGTTCTTC
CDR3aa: CASSVGGLNEQFF

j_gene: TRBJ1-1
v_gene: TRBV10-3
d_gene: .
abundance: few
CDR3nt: TGTGCCATCAGTGAGTCGACGAGGGGGTCTTGGACTGAAGCTTTCTTT
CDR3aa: CAISESTRGSWTEAFF

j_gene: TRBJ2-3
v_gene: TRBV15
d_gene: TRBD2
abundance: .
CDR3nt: TGTGCCACCAGCAGAGATATACCTAGCGGGAGGGATACGCAGTATTTT
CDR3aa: CATSRDIPSGRDTQYF

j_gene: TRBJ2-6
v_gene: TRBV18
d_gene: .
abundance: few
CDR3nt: TGTGCCAGCTCACCCTACTCTGGGGCCAACGTCCTGACTTTC
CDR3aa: CASSPYSGANVLTF

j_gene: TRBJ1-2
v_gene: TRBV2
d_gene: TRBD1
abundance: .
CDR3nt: TGTGCCGGGGGGACAGATACCAACTATGGCTACACCTTC
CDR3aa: CAGGTDTNYGYTF

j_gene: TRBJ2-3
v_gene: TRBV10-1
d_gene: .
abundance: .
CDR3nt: TGCGCCAGCAGTGAGGCCGGGACAGATACGCAGTATTTT
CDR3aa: CASSEAGTDTQYF

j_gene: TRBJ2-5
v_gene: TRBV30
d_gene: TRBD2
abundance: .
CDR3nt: TGTGCCTGGAAGCCTGCGGGAGTAGTAGAGACCCAGTACTTC
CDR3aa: CAWKPAGVVETQYF